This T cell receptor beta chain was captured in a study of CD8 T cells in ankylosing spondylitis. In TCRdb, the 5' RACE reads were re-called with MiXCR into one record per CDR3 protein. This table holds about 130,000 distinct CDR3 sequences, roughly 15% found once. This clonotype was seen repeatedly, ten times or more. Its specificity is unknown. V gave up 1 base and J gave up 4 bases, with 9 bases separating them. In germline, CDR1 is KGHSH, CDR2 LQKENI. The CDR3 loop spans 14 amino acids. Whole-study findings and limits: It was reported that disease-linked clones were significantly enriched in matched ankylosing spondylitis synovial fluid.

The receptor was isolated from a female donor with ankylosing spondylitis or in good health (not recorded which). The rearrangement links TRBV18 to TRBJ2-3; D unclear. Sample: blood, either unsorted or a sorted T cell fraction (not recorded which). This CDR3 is CASSPRYAADTQYF. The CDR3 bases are TGTGCCAGCTCACCACGGTACGCGGCAGATACGCAGTATTTT.